The entry that follows covers one TCR beta chain sequence. The length of the CDR3 is 16 residues. The trim removed 4 bases at V and 2 bases at J, leaving 6 bases unmatched. The germline V gene has CDR1 KGHSY and CDR2 FQNENV. In the authors' methods: The assay estimated nucleated cells by amplifying reference gene primers. Only in-frame clones appear in the TCRdb table, and some are missing; sequencing was by immunoSEQ multiplex PCR. For V, J and clone size, that table is used; D and trimming come from the DNA. In the table there are over 150,000 clones, roughly 78% of which are singletons. The data belong to a study of blood T cell repertoires in COVID-19. For the study at large: The study drew acute and convalescent COVID-19 samples from the United States, Italy and Spain. The cDNA or gDNA used as material had been derived from T cells, B-cell-depleted T cells, or PBMCs.

The receptor was isolated from a man older than 75 with acute or convalescent COVID-19. This chain connects TRBV16 to TRBJ2-1, with TRBD1 matching over 9 bases. The sequencing input was peripheral blood. The CDR3 sequence: CASSPPGQGTYNEQFF. CDR3 nucleotide sequence: TGTGCCAGCAGCCCTCCGGGACAGGGAACCTACAATGAGCAGTTCTTC.